The next 20 T cell receptor beta chains were all read from a single sample in a study of regulatory T cells in long-lasting Graves disease. Time point meaning: newly diagnosed GD, antithyroid drugs for less than 3 months. Following extraction of RNA from PBMCs, that RNA was used to make the TCR library. Both iRepertoire HTBI primers and Arm-PCR of CDR3 regions were used to build the TCR beta libraries. TCRdb called the multiplex PCR reads again in MiXCR, with one record for every CDR3 protein. This table has a few hundred thousand distinct CDR3 sequences, approximately 20% appearing once. The same sample was also studied in work on T cells in Graves' hyperthyroidism and ophthalmopathy.

Specimen: peripheral blood mononuclear cells (PBMCs), collected at new diagnosis, from a patient treated with antithyroid drugs. These receptors originate from a woman aged 25 to 45 with Graves disease.

This clonotype was observed at least ten times. V and J are TRBV20-1 and TRBJ1-1; 8 nucleotides match TRBD1. The CDR3 totals 13 residues. Germline V gives CDR1 DFQATT, CDR2 SNEGSKA (reference sequence). J gave up 10 bases and V 0 bases, and 7 bases lay outside the gene matches. CDR3 DNA sequence: TGCAGTGCTAGAGATACCGGACAGGGCGCAGCTTTCTTT. It yields the protein CSARDTGQGAAFF.

V gene TRBV27 combines with J gene TRBJ1-2; no firm D call. The V end was cut by 2 bases, the J end by 3 bases, with 7 bases between. There are 13 residues in the CDR3. Germline loops: CDR1 MNHEY, CDR2 SMNVEV (reference sequence). For the CDR3, the DNA is TGTGCCAGCAGTTTAAGTGGGTACTATGGCTACACCTTC. Protein: CASSLSGYYGYTF.

The table lists this clonotype with many counts. V and J are TRBV5-1 and TRBJ2-7, with 10 nucleotides matching TRBD1. The CDR3 contains 15 residues. CDR1 SGHRS and CDR2 YFSETQ come from the germline V gene. With V trimmed by 2 bases and J by 4 bases, 6 bases remained unmatched. This CDR3 is CASSFQTGQGYEQYF. The CDR3 region has the DNA TGCGCCAGCAGCTTCCAAACGGGACAGGGGTACGAGCAGTACTTC.

This clonotype showed up many times. The V gene is TRBV3-1, the J gene TRBJ2-7, with unresolved D. Trimming cost V 3 bases and J 3 bases, with 9 bases left between them. The length of the CDR3 is 13 residues. The germline gives CDR1 LGHDT, CDR2 YNNKEL (reference sequence). CDR3 sequence: CASSQRSDYEQYF. The CDR3 bases are TGTGCCAGCAGCCAGAGGTCGGACTACGAGCAGTACTTC.

This clonotype came up many times. This sequence joins TRBV7-9 and TRBJ2-1; D gene uncertain. In germline, CDR1 is SEHNR, CDR2 FQNEAQ (reference sequence). The CDR3 spans 13 residues. V lost 3 bases to trimming and J lost 3 bases, with 6 bases between them. The CDR3: CASSFDGYNEQFF. The CDR3 DNA is TGTGCCAGCAGCTTCGACGGCTACAATGAGCAGTTCTTC.

This clonotype has at least ten counts. The CDR3 DNA reads TGTGCTAGTGGTTTAGGGAGAGGACCCGGCTACACCTTC. Translated: CASGLGRGPGYTF. The chain recombines TRBV12-5 with TRBJ1-2, with no clear D. Germline CDR1 LGHNT, CDR2 FRNRAP. CDR3 size: 13 residues. V lost 3 bases to trimming and J lost 8 bases, with 13 bases between them.

This clonotype came up many times. The rearrangement uses TRBV6-5 and TRBJ1-1; D gene ambiguous. The CDR3 consists of 15 residues. V lost 0 bases, J lost 3 bases, and 11 bases lay in between. Germline values: CDR1 MNHEY, CDR2 SVGAGI. The CDR3 DNA reads as TGTGCCAGCAGTTACTCGGCAGGATCGTACACTGAAGCTTTCTTT. Protein product: CASSYSAGSYTEAFF.

The chain employs TRBV7-2 and TRBJ1-3; no firm D call. The CDR3 sequence is 13 residues long. V lost 7 bases and J lost 0, with 7 bases in between. Per the germline V gene, CDR1 is SGHTA and CDR2 is FQGNSA. The CDR3 sequence is CASTRYSGNTIYF. The CDR3 DNA reads as TGTGCCAGCACCAGGTACTCTGGAAACACCATATATTTT.

Ten or more counts support this clonotype. The chain joins TRBV29-1 to TRBJ1-1, with unresolved D. This CDR3 region has 14 residues. Germline V lookup: CDR1 SQVTM, CDR2 ANQGSEA. The ends were cut back, 2 bases at V and 5 bases at J, with 15 bases in the middle. Here the CDR3 DNA reads TGCAGCGTTGAAAGGGCGGGGTTTGTAACTGAAGCTTTCTTT. Encoded protein: CSVERAGFVTEAFF.

This clonotype was recorded many times. The genes are TRBV3-1 and TRBJ1-2; tentative D call: TRBD1 (6 bases). V was cut by 4 bases and J by 3 bases, with 12 bases left in between. The CDR3 has 14 residues. Germline CDR1 is LGHDT and CDR2 is YNNKEL (reference sequence). CDR3 sequence reads: CASSPRQGYYGYTF. The CDR3 bases are TGTGCCAGCAGCCCGAGGCAGGGGTACTATGGCTACACCTTC. The full variable domain, in which reference TRBV3-1 and TRBJ1-2 provide the parts outside the CDR3, is DTAVSQTPKYLVTQMGNDKSIKCEQNLGHDTMYWYKQDSKKFLKIMFSYNNKELIINETVPNRFSPKSPDKAHLNLHINSLELGDSAVYFCASSPRQGYYGYTFGSGTRLTVV.

This clonotype was detected many times. The chain is built from TRBV12-3 or TRBV12-4 and TRBJ1-4; 11 bases fit TRBD1. With 6 bases clipped from V and 8 bases from J, the junction kept 5 bases outside the gene matches. This CDR3 has 14 amino acids. CDR3 region: CASSPDRGREKLFF. For the CDR3, the DNA is TGTGCCAGCAGCCCGGACAGGGGGCGGGAAAAACTGTTTTTT.

A note on this clonotype: A far more abundant clone sits one base away, making this likely a read error. This rearrangement joins TRBV7-9 to TRBJ1-1; D remains ambiguous. Trimming removed 2 bases at V and 1 base at J, with 11 bases between. The CDR3 is 15 amino acids. Germline V lookup: CDR1 SEHNR, CDR2 FQNEAQ (reference sequence). The CDR3 reads CASSLLWVGNTEAFF. DNA of the CDR3: TGTGCCAGCAGCTTATTATGGGTAGGGAACACTGAAGCTTTCTTT.

The chain has TRBV19 and TRBJ1-1; a weak D match, TRBD1 (5 bases). CDR1 LNHDA and CDR2 SQIVND come from the germline V gene (reference sequence). V was pared by 0 bases and J by 2 bases, with 16 bases between. The CDR3 has 17 amino acids. CDR3 coding DNA: TGTGCCAGTAGTATAGATTTAGGGACTGGCCACAACACTGAAGCTTTCTTT. This codes for CASSIDLGTGHNTEAFF.

In this sample, this clonotype turned up many times. The J gene is TRBJ1-5, the V gene TRBV3-1; TRBD1 aligns across 7 bases. The CDR3 length is 18 residues. The germline V gene encodes CDR1 LGHDT and CDR2 YNNKEL (reference sequence). Trimming removed 4 bases from V and 3 bases from J; junction bases left unmatched: 15. As DNA, the CDR3 is TGTGCCAGCAGCCCCACCCACGTGGCAGGGGGACTCAATCAGCCCCAGCATTTT. It is translated as CASSPTHVAGGLNQPQHF.

Points on this clonotype: With a much larger clone just one base away, this may be a read error. The chain joins TRBV6-2 or TRBV6-3 to TRBJ1-4, with D possibly being TRBD1 (5 bases). Trimming cost V 8 bases and J 4 bases, with 11 bases left between them. This CDR3 spans 13 amino acids. Germline V gene sequence: CDR1 MNHEY, CDR2 SVGEGT. The CDR3 DNA reads TGTGCCAGCCGAGAGCAGGGTAATGAAAAACTGTTTTTT. Amino acids: CASREQGNEKLFF.

This clonotype was seen at least ten times. The J gene is TRBJ1-1, the V gene TRBV12-3 or TRBV12-4, with 9 bases that match TRBD1. The CDR3 length is 15 residues. V was clipped by 7 bases and J by 4 bases; unmatched bases: 10. The CDR3 DNA follows: TGTGCCAGCACCCAAAGGGGGACAGGGACCACTGAAGCTTTCTTT. This gives the protein CASTQRGTGTTEAFF.

The sample holds a few counts of this clonotype. The V gene is TRBV7-8, the J gene TRBJ2-7, with D possibly matching TRBD2 (5 bases). V was clipped by 6 bases and J by 2 bases, with 14 bases between them. Germline lookup yields CDR1 SGHVS and CDR2 FQNEAQ. CDR3 length: 14 residues. CDR3 coding DNA: TGTGCCAGCAGACCCGCGGGCGGACCCTACGAGCAGTACTTC. It is translated as CASRPAGGPYEQYF.

This clonotype was observed at least ten times. The chain combines TRBV6-1 with TRBJ1-5; D remains unclear. Germline-derived CDR1 and CDR2 are MNHNS and SASEGT. V was trimmed by 7 bases and J by 7 bases, leaving 14 bases between them. The CDR3 has 13 amino acids. The CDR3 reads CASTRNWEQPQHF. CDR3 nucleotide sequence: TGTGCCAGCACCCGGAACTGGGAACAGCCCCAGCATTTT.

This clonotype was counted ten times or more. The genes are TRBV7-2 and TRBJ1-2; the match to TRBD1 covers 9 bases. Looked up from germline, CDR1 is SGHTA and CDR2 is FQGNSA. J lost 7 bases, V lost 5 bases, and 5 bases had no gene match. There are 13 residues in the CDR3. The CDR3 reads CASSVGTGIGYTF. CDR3 nucleotide sequence: TGTGCCAGCAGCGTCGGGACAGGGATTGGCTACACCTTC. Full variable domain (remainder filled in from reference TRBV7-2 and TRBJ1-2): GAGVSQSPSNKVTEKGKDVELRCDPISGHTALYWYRQSLGQGLEFLIYFQGNSAPDKSGLPSDRFSAERTGGSVSTLTIQRTQQEDSAVYLCASSVGTGIGYTFGSGTRLTVV.

On this clonotype: It may be a read error: a sequence one base away is much more abundant. The chain has TRBV20-1 and TRBJ2-5; 10 nucleotides line up with TRBD2. CDR1 is DFQATT and CDR2 is SNEGSKA in the germline V gene (reference sequence). The CDR3 spans 15 residues. Losses at the gene ends were 2 bases for V and 11 bases for J; bases not matched to a gene: 14. The DNA for the CDR3 is TGCAGTGCTAGATTACTAGCGGGGTACCGGGGTGAGCAGTACTTC. This translates into CSARLLAGYRGEQYF.